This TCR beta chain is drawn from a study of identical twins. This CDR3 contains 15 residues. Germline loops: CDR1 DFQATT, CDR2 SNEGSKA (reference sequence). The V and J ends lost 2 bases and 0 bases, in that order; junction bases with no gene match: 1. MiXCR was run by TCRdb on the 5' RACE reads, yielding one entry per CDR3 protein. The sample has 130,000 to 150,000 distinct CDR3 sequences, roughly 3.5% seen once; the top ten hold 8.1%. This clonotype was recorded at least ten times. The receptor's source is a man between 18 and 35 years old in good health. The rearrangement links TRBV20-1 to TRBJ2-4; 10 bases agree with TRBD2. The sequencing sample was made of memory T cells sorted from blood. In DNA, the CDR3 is TGCAGTGCTAGACTAGCGGGGGAAGCCAAAAACATTCAGTACTTC. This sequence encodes CSARLAGEAKNIQYF.